This T cell receptor beta chain originates from a study of shared clonotypes between healthy human individuals. Comments on this clone: The antigen is not known.

V shed 7 bases, J shed 6 bases, and the junction held 2 bases outside the gene matches. Germline V gene data show CDR1 as MNHNY and CDR2 as SVGAGI (reference sequence). This CDR3 is built from 12 residues. The study's findings and limits: With few donors, the genetic and exposure-history diversity represented was limited.

Generated by immunoSEQ multiplex PCR, the TCRdb table keeps only in-frame clones and is missing some. The sample consists of some 690,000 clones, around 91% of them appearing once. Sequenced: memory CD8+ T cells from PBMCs. Subset noted: CD45RO+ cells pooled with CCR7-negative TemRA cells. The gene calls are TRBV6-6 and TRBJ1-4; 7 positions match TRBD1. This TCR was sampled from a man between 18 and 35 years old in good health. Some clones in this sample may be carry-over from other donors' samples. The CDR3 region is CASTDRDEKLFF. The CDR3 DNA sequence: TGTGCCAGCACCGACAGGGATGAAAAACTGTTTTTT.